This TCR beta chain was captured in a study of blood T cell repertoires in COVID-19. The assay was immunoSEQ multiplex PCR, and TCRdb's table has in-frame clones only and misses some. The data hold under 200,000 clones, with about four fifths observed a single time. Per the germline V gene, CDR1 is SGHTA and CDR2 is FQGNSA. Unmatched junction bases numbered 2, after V lost 5 bases and J lost 2 bases. The CDR3 extends over 15 amino acids. This sequence was found in a woman in her sixties with COVID-19, enrolled during active disease. The rearrangement uses TRBV7-2 and TRBJ2-6; 8 nucleotides line up with TRBD1. Material for sequencing was peripheral blood. The CDR3 loop reads CASSQQGAGANVLTF. The DNA for the CDR3 is TGTGCCAGCAGCCAACAGGGGGCTGGGGCCAACGTCCTGACTTTC. The whole variable domain, remainder taken from reference TRBV7-2 and TRBJ2-6, is GAGVSQSPSNKVTEKGKDVELRCDPISGHTALYWYRQSLGQGLEFLIYFQGNSAPDKSGLPSDRFSAERTGGSVSTLTIQRTQQEDSAVYLCASSQQGAGANVLTFGAGSRLTVL.